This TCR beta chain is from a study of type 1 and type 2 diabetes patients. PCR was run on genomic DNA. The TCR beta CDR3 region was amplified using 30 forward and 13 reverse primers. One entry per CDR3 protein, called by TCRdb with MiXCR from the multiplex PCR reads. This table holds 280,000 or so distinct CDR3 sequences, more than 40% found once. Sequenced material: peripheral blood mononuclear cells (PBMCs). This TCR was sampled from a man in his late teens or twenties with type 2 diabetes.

The CDR3 nucleotides read TGTGCCAGTAGTACCGCAGGGCCCGGACAGCCCCAGCATTTT. Protein: CASSTAGPGQPQHF. The V and J genes are TRBV19 and TRBJ1-5; possible D gene TRBD1, 5 bases. The CDR3 loop spans 14 amino acids. Trimming removed 4 bases at V and 7 bases at J, with 14 bases between. Germline CDR1 reads LNHDA; CDR2 reads SQIVND (reference sequence).